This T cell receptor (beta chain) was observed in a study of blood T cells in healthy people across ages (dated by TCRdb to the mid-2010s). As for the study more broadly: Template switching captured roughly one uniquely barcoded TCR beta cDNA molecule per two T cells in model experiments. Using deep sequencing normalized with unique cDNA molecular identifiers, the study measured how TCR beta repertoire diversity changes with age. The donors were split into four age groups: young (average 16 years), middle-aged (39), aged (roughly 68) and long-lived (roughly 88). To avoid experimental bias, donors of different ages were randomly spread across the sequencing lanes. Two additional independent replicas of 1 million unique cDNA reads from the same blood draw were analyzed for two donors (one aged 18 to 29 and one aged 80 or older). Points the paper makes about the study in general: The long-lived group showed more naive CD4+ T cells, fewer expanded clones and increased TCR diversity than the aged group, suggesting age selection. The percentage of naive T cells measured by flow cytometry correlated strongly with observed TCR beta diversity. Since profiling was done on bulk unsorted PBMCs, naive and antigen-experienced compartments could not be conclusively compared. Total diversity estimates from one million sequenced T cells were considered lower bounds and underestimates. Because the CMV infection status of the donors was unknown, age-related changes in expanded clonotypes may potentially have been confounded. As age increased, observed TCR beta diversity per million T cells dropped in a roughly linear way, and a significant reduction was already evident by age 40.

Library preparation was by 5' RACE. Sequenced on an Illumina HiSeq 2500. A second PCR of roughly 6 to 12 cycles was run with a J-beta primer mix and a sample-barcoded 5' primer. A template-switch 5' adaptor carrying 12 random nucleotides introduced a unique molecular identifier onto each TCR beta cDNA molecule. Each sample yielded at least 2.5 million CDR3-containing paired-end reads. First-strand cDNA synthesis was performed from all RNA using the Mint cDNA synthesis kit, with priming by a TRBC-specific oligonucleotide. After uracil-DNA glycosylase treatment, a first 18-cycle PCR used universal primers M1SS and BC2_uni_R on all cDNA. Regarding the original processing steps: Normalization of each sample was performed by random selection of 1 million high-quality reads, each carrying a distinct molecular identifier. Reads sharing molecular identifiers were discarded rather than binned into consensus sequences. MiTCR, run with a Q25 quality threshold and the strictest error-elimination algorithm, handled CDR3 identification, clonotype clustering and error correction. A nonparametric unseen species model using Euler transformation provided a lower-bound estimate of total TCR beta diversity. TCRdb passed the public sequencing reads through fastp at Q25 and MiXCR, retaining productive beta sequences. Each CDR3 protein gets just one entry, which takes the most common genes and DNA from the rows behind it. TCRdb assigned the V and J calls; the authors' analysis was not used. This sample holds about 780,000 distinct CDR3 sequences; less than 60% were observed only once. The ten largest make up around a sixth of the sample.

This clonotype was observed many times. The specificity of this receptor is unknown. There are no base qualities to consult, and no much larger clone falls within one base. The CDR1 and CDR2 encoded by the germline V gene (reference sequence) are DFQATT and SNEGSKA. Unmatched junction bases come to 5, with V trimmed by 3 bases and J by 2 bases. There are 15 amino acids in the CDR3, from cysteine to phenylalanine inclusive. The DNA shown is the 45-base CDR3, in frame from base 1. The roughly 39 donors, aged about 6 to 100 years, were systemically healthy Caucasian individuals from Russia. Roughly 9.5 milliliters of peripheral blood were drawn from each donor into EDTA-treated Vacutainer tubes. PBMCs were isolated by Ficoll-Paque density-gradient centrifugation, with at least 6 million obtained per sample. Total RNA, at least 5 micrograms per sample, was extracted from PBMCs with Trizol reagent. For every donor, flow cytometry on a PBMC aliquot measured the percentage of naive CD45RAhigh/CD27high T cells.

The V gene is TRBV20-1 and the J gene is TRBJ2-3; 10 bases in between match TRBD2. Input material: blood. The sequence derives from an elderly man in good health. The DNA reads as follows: TGCAGTGCTAGGGATACTAGCGGGAACACAGATACGCAGTATTTT. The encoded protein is CSARDTSGNTDTQYF.